This T cell receptor beta chain derives from a study of preoperative IRX-2 immunotherapy in early breast cancer. Some clones are missing from TCRdb's copy, which holds only in-frame ones; the method was immunoSEQ multiplex PCR. Of about 34,000 clones listed, nearly 95% are singletons. This clone was counted once. Stated treatment: preoperative locoregional IRX-2 cytokine immunotherapy. This sample was taken from a patient treated with IRX-2 immunotherapy. The origin of this receptor is a human donor with breast cancer.

The CDR3 nucleotides read TGCAGCGTCTCCCAGGGGGGCACCGGGGAGCTGTTTTTT. Its protein is CSVSQGGTGELFF. This chain joins TRBV29-1 and TRBJ2-2, with D perhaps TRBD1 (7 bases). This CDR3 has 13 residues. V gave up 6 bases and J gave up 4 bases, with 12 bases separating them. Germline V lookup: CDR1 SQVTM, CDR2 ANQGSEA.